Reported below is one T cell receptor (beta chain). The antigen is unknown. The data were taken from a study of tumor and adjacent non-tumor tissue in lung cancer. Overall study context: The cohort had 12 to 13 adenocarcinoma, 2 squamous cell and 1 small cell patients. Each sample yielded 3.5 million to 5 million productive TCRbeta reads on average. General observations from the study: Patients with more diverse tumor TCRs had worse survival.

CDR1 MDHEN and CDR2 SYDVKM come from the germline V gene. The CDR3 extends over 14 amino acids. Three rounds of nested PCR, following a modified ARM-PCR protocol, produced the TCRbeta library. TCRdb reprocessed the multiplex PCR reads with MiXCR, giving one entry per CDR3 protein. Of about 79,000 distinct CDR3 sequences in the sample, around 70% were seen once. The template was RNA from unsorted bulk tissue. Sequencing was carried out using lung tumor tissue. The V call is TRBV28, the J call TRBJ1-1; D gene ambiguous. The TCR sequence derives from a woman aged 40-49 years with non-small cell lung cancer. The CDR3 loop reads CDISHYNPNTEAFF. As DNA, the CDR3 is TGTGACATCAGTCACTATAACCCGAACACTGAAGCTTTCTTT. Supplemented by reference TRBV28 and TRBJ1-1, the full variable domain reads DVKVTQSSRYLVKRTGEKVFLECVQDMDHENMFWYRQDPGLGLRLIYFSYDVKMKEKGDIPEGYSVSREKKERFSLILESASTNQTSMYLCDISHYNPNTEAFFGQGTRLTVV.